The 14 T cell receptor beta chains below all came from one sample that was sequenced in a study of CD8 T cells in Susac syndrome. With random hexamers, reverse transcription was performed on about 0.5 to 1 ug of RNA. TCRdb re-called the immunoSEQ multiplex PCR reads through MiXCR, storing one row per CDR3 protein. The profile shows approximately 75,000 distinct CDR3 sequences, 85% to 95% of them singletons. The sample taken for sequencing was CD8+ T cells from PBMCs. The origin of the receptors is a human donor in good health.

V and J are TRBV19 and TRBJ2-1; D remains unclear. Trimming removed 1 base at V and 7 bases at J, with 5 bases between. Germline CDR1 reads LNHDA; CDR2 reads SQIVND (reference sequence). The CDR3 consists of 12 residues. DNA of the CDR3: TGTGCCAGTAGTATAGCCGGGAATGAGCAGTTCTTC. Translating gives CASSIAGNEQFF.

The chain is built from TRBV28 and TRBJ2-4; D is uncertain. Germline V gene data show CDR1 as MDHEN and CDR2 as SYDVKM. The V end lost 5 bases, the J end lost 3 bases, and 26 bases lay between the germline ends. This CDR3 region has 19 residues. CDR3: CASSPAPGSLRIVKNIQYF. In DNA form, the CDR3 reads TGTGCCAGCAGTCCCGCTCCCGGGTCCCTAAGGATCGTCAAAAACATTCAGTACTTC.

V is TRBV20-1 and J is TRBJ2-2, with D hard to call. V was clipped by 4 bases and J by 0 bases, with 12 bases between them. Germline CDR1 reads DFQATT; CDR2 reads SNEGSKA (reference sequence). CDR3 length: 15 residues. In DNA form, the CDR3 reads TGCAGTGCTACAGGAGTACTTTCGAACACCGGGGAGCTGTTTTTT. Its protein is CSATGVLSNTGELFF.

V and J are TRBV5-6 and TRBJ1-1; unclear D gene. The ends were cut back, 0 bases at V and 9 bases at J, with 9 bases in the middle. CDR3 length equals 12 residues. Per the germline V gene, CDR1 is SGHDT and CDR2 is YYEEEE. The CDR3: CASSLVAGQAFF. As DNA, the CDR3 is TGTGCCAGCAGCTTGGTTGCAGGACAAGCTTTCTTT.

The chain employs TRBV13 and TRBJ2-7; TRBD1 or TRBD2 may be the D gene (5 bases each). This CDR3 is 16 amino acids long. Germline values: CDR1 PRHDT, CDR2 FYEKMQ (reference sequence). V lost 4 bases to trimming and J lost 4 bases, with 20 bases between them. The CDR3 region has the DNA TGTGCCAGCAGCTGGACCGGGACGTCGTATCAGTACGAGCAGTACTTC. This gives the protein CASSWTGTSYQYEQYF. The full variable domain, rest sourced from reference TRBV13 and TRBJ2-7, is AAGVIQSPRHLIKEKRETATLKCYPIPRHDTVYWYQQGPGQDPQFLISFYEKMQSDKGSIPDRFSAQQFSDYHSELNMSSLELGDSALYFCASSWTGTSYQYEQYFGPGTRLTVT.

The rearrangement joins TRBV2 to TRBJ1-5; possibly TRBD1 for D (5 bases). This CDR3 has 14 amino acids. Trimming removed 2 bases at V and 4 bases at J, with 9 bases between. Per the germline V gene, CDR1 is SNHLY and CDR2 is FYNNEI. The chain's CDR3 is CASSERGFNQPQHF. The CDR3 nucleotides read TGTGCCAGCAGTGAAAGGGGTTTTAATCAGCCCCAGCATTTT.

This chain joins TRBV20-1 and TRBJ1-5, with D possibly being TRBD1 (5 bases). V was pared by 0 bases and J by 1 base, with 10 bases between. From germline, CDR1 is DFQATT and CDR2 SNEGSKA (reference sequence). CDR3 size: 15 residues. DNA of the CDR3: TGCAGTGCTAGAGACCCCAGGGAAAGCAATCAGCCCCAGCATTTT. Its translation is CSARDPRESNQPQHF.

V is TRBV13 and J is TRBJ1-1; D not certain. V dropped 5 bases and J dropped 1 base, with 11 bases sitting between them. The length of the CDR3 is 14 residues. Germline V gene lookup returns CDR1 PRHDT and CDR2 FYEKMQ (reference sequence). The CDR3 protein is CASSPLETNTEAFF. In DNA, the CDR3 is TGTGCCAGCAGCCCTCTTGAGACGAACACTGAAGCTTTCTTT.

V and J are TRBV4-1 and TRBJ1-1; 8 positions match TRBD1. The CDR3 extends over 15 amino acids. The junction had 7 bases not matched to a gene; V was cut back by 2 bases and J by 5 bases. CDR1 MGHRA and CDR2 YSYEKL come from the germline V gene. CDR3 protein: CASSQYLQGDTEAFF. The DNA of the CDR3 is TGCGCCAGCAGCCAATACTTACAGGGGGATACTGAAGCTTTCTTT.

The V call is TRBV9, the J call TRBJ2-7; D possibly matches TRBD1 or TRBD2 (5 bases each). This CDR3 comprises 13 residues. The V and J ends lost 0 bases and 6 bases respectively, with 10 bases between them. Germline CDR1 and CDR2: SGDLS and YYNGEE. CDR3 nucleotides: TGTGCCAGCAGCGTAGGGCCGGGGACCGAGCAGTACTTC. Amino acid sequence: CASSVGPGTEQYF.

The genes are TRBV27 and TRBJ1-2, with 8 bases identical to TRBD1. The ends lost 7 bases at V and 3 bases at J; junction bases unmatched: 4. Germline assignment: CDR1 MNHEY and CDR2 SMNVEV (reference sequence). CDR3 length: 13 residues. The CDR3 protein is CASKETGDYGYTF. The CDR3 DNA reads TGTGCCAGCAAGGAGACAGGGGACTATGGCTACACCTTC.

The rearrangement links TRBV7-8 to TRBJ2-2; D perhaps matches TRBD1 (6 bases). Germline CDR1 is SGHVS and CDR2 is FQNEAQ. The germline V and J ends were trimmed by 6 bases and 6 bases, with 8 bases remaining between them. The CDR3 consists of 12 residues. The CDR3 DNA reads TGTGCCAGCAGTACAGGGTCCGGGGAGCTGTTTTTT. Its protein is CASSTGSGELFF.

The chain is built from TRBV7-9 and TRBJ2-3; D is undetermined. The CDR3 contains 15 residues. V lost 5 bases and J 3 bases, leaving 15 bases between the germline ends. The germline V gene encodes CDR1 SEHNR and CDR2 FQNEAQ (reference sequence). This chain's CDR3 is CASSPRVGWTDTQYF. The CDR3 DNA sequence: TGTGCCAGCAGCCCCCGGGTAGGTTGGACAGATACGCAGTATTTT. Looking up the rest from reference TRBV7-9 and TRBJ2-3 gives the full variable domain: DTGVSQNPRHKITKRGQNVTFRCDPISEHNRLYWYRQTLGQGPEFLTYFQNEAQLEKSRLLSDRFSAERPKGSFSTLEIQRTEQGDSAMYLCASSPRVGWTDTQYFGPGTRLTVL.

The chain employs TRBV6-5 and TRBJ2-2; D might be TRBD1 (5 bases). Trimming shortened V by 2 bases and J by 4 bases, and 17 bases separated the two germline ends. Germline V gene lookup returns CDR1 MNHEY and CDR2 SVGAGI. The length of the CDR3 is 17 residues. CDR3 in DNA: TGTGCCAGCAGTTACGATCAGGGTGACTTTGGCACCGGGGAGCTGTTTTTT. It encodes CASSYDQGDFGTGELFF.